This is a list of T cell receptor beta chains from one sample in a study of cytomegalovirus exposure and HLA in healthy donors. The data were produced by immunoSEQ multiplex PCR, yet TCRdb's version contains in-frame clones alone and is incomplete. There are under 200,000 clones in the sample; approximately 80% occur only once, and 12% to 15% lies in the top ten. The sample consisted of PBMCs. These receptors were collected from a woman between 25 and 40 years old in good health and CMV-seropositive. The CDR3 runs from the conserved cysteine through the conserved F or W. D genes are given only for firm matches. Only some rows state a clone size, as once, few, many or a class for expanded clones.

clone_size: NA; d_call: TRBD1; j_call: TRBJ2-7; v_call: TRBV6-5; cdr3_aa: CASSGYDRVEQYF; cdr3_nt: TGTGCCAGCAGTGGATACGACAGGGTCGAGCAGTACTTC
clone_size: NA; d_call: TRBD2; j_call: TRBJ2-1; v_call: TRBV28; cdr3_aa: CASSPSGRPNEQFF; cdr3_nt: TGTGCCAGCAGTCCTAGCGGGAGACCCAATGAGCAGTTCTTC
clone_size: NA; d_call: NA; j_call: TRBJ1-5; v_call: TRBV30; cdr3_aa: CAWRGGGTGGGQPQHF; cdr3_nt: TGTGCCTGGAGAGGCGGAGGCACCGGGGGAGGTCAGCCCCAGCATTTT
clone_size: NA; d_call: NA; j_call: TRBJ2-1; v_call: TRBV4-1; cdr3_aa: CASSPPTSPIEQFF; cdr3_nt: TGCGCCAGCAGCCCGCCGACTAGTCCCATTGAGCAGTTCTTC
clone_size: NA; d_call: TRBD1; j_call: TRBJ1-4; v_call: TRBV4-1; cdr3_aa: CASSQRQGEGEKLFF; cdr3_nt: TGCGCCAGCAGCCAAAGACAGGGTGAAGGTGAAAAACTGTTTTTT
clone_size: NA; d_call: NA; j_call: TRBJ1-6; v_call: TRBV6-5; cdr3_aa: CASRRGSYNSPLHF; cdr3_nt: TGTGCCAGCAGGCGGGGGAGCTATAATTCACCCCTCCACTTT
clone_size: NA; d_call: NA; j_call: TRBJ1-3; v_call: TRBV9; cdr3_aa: CASAQSAGGTGNTIYF; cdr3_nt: TGTGCCAGCGCACAGAGCGCCGGGGGGACTGGAAACACCATATATTTT
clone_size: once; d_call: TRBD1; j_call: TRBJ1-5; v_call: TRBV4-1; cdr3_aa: CASSQGTGYQPQHF; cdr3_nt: TGCGCCAGCAGCCAAGGGACAGGCTATCAGCCCCAGCATTTT
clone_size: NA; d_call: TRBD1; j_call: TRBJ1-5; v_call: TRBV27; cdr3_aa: CASSPTAGQGFYSNQPQHF; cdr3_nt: TGTGCCAGCAGCCCAACCGCGGGACAGGGCTTCTATAGCAATCAGCCCCAGCATTTT
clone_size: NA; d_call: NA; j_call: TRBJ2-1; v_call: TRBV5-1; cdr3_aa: CASSTDTNAQFF; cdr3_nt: TGCGCCAGCAGCACCGACACAAACGCCCAGTTCTTC
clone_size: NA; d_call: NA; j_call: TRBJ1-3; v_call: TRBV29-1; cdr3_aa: CSVGHSSGNTIYF; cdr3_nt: TGCAGCGTGGGACACAGCTCTGGAAACACCATATATTTT
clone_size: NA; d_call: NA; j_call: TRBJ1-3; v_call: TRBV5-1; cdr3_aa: CASSLALNPGSTSSGNTIYF; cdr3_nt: TGCGCCAGCAGCTTGGCCTTAAATCCGGGGTCCACCTCCTCTGGAAACACCATATATTTT
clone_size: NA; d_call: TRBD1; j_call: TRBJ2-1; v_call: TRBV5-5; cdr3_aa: CASSADRGSNEQFF; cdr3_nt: TGTGCCAGCAGCGCAGACAGGGGGTCAAATGAGCAGTTCTTC
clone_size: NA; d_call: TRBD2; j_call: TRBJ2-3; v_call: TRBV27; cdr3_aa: CASSSGSVDTQYF; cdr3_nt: TGTGCCAGCAGTAGCGGGAGCGTAGATACGCAGTATTTT
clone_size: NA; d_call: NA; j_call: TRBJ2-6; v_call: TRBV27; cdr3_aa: CASSFGGGAGANVLTF; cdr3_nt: TGTGCCAGCAGTTTTGGGGGGGGCGCTGGGGCCAACGTCCTGACTTTC
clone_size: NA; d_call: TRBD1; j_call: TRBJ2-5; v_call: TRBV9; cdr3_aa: CASSPLRTGSQETQYF; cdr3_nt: TGTGCCAGCAGCCCCCTCAGGACAGGGAGCCAAGAGACCCAGTACTTC